The T cell receptor (beta chain) described here comes from a study of blood T cell repertoires in COVID-19. Study background: Both acute and convalescent COVID-19 samples were obtained from the United States, Italy and Spain. The analysed material was cDNA or gDNA that came from T cells, B-cell-depleted T cells, or PBMCs.

Per the authors' pipeline: How many nucleated cells were present was estimated from reference gene primer amplification. Using immunoSEQ multiplex PCR, the repertoire was profiled, and TCRdb retains in-frame clones only, with some absent. Clone size and V and J calls were adopted from that table, with D and trimming inferred from the DNA. The table records just under 90,000 clones, roughly nine tenths of them present only once. Sequencing was carried out using peripheral blood. The clonotype comes from a man between 60 and 75 years old with acute or convalescent COVID-19.

The CDR3: CASSMDRVVETQYF. CDR3 bases: TGTGCCAGCAGCATGGACAGGGTGGTAGAGACCCAGTACTTC. This chain joins TRBV5-6 and TRBJ2-5; 8 positions match TRBD1. V lost 4 bases to trimming and J lost 4 bases; unmatched junction nucleotides: 6. CDR1 and CDR2 from the germline V gene are SGHDT and YYEEEE. The CDR3 is 14 amino acids.